This TCR beta chain was found in a study of blood T cell repertoires in COVID-19 (dated by TCRdb to about 2020). The study in broad terms: Samples from collaborators originated in the United States, Italy and Spain and spanned both the acute and convalescent phases of COVID-19. The prospective study material was composed of cDNA or gDNA derived from T cells, B-cell-depleted T cells, or PBMCs. The dataset comprised deeply sampled blood TCRbeta repertoires from subjects exposed to, actively infected with, or recovered from COVID-19. The repertoires were released in a freely available public database meant as a resource for research on the immune response to SARS-CoV-2. The samples were drawn from two sources: the first 160 participants of the ongoing ImmuneRACE study, and 1,000 to 1,500 subjects contributed by 6 global collaborators. Nearly every sample came with metadata listing a de-identified subject ID, COVID-19 status, age in years and sex. Where available, HLA class I and class II types were obtained from metadata supplied by the sample provider rather than from assay-based typing.

The CDR3 runs 14 amino acids, cysteine and phenylalanine included. Solely the CDR3 DNA is kept, with 42 bases framed from the first base. Trimming removed 2 bases from V and 4 bases from J; the gene matches leave 4 bases unexplained. Via the germline V gene, CDR1 is MGHDK and CDR2 SYGVNS. TCRbeta CDR3 regions were amplified from genomic DNA using the immunoSEQ Assay, a bias-controlled multiplex PCR. The authors' pipeline ran thus. The number of nucleated cells in each sample was estimated from the amplification of reference gene primers within the assay. To quantify the absolute abundance of each unique TCRbeta CDR3 rearrangement, sequence reads were collapsed and filtered. For each sample, productive Simpson clonality was calculated as the square root of Simpson's diversity index across productive rearrangements. TCRdb obtained this table from immuneACCESS and retained in-frame rearrangements with V and J assigned. These tables miss some clones; where compared with another copy, unresolved V genes account for less than half of the shortfall, and the remainder is unexplained. D and trimming come from the DNA, and the V and J calls and clone size come from that table. The sample contains hundreds of thousands of clones, over 75% of them found a single time. The ten most abundant clones make up 4.3% of the sample.

Of note for this clone: Its antigen specificity is not known. Per-base quality was not reported, and no clone a single base away is much larger than it.

Results and caveats for the whole study, not just this receptor: The amount of clinical and demographic metadata varied by source and participant and was provided uncurated.

Participants in the prospective study were enrolled through a virtual design, were aged 18 to 89 years, and lived in 24 United States geographic areas. To assign participants to cohorts, the prospective study relied on clinical history that participants themselves reported in a screening survey and a study questionnaire. In the prospective study, mobile phlebotomists collected whole blood, serum and a nasopharyngeal or oropharyngeal swab from each participant. Additional blood draws and questionnaires over an approximately 2-month period could optionally be provided by prospective study participants. Blood samples from the prospective study were shipped frozen or at room temperature prior to DNA extraction.

The sample was PBMCs or T cells enriched from blood (not recorded which). The chain was built from TRBV25-1 and TRBJ1-1, with 7 junctional bases fitting TRBD1. This TCR came from a man aged 30-40 years with acute COVID-19. CDR3 region: CASSEEAGGTEAFF. The nucleotide sequence is TGTGCCAGCAGTGAAGAGGCAGGGGGCACTGAAGCTTTCTTT.